The rows below give T cell receptor beta chains drawn from one sample of a study of Ad26.COV2.S vaccination and SARS-CoV-2 variants. Clones were sequenced by immunoSEQ multiplex PCR, and TCRdb holds only the in-frame ones, with some missing. The sample carries fewer than 400,000 clones, around 84% recorded once. This sample comprised peripheral blood, obtained in a trial of Ad26.COV2.S vaccine versus placebo. These receptors were collected from a person between 18 and 65 years old who received the Ad26.COV2.S COVID-19 vaccine or a placebo. CDR3s include the opening cysteine and the closing phenylalanine or tryptophan. The D gene is left open where the match is weak. Size tells how often a clone was seen (once, few, many) or the class of an expanded clone, and some rows leave it out.

NA	few	TRBV16	TRBJ1-2	TGTGCCAGCAGCCAATCGGGGTATGGCTACACCTTC	CASSQSGYGYTF
NA	NA	TRBV11-2	TRBJ2-5	TGTGCCAGCAGCTTAAACGGCCGGGAAACAGAGACCCAGTACTTC	CASSLNGRETETQYF
TRBD2	NA	TRBV27	TRBJ2-3	TGTGCCAGCAGTCCAATAGCGGGGGGGCTCACAGATACGCAGTATTTT	CASSPIAGGLTDTQYF
TRBD1	NA	TRBV11-1	TRBJ2-6	TGTGCCAGCAGCTTCCGGGACAGCTCTGGGGCCAACGTCCTGACTTTC	CASSFRDSSGANVLTF
NA	NA	TRBV5-1	TRBJ1-5	TGCGCCAGCAGCTTGGGTGATACAAATCAGCCCCAGCATTTT	CASSLGDTNQPQHF
TRBD1	few	TRBV9	TRBJ2-2	TGTGCCAGCAGCGTAGATGGGACAGGGATCACCGGGGAGCTGTTTTTT	CASSVDGTGITGELFF
NA	NA	TRBV30	TRBJ1-4	TGTGCCTGGAGCCAGGGGTTGACTAATGAAAAACTGTTTTTT	CAWSQGLTNEKLFF
TRBD2	NA	TRBV5-1	TRBJ2-3	TGCGCCAGCATGGCCGGGACTAGCGGGGCGGGTGGGACGCAGTATTTT	CASMAGTSGAGGTQYF
NA	NA	TRBV19	TRBJ1-1	TGTGCCAGTAGCCCCCCCGGTCTAACCATCCACACTGAAGCTTTCTTT	CASSPPGLTIHTEAFF
NA	NA	TRBV7-8	TRBJ1-1	TGTGCCAGCAGCTTAGCGGGACCGATTGGCGAAGCTTTCTTT	CASSLAGPIGEAFF
NA	NA	TRBV7-3	TRBJ1-3	TGTGCCAGCAGCTTAGAAGGGTCCGGGGCCGGGAACACCATATATTTT	CASSLEGSGAGNTIYF
NA	NA	TRBV10-3	TRBJ1-2	TGTGCCATCAGTGATCGGTCCCAGGTTCACTATGGCTACACCTTC	CAISDRSQVHYGYTF
TRBD1	NA	TRBV29-1	TRBJ1-1	TGCAGCGTTGTTCCACAGGGGATCACTGAAGCTTTCTTT	CSVVPQGITEAFF
NA	NA	TRBV30	TRBJ1-2	TGTGCCTGGAGTGTAGGGGACTTCTATGGCTACACCTTC	CAWSVGDFYGYTF
NA	NA	TRBV6-5	TRBJ1-1	TGTGCCAGCACCCGATCTGGTCGGGACACTGAAGCTTTCTTT	CASTRSGRDTEAFF
NA	NA	TRBV10-3	TRBJ1-2	TGTGCCATCAGTGAGCCATACGGATACCAGGGTAAAGATGGCTACACCTTC	CAISEPYGYQGKDGYTF
NA	NA	TRBV18	TRBJ1-2	TGTGCCAGCTCACCGGAAGTTCTCTATGGCTACACCTTC	CASSPEVLYGYTF
NA	NA	TRBV6-2/TRBV6-3	TRBJ2-3	TGTGCCAGCAGTTACCTCCAGGGAGTAGATACGCAGTATTTT	CASSYLQGVDTQYF
TRBD1	NA	TRBV19	TRBJ1-6	TGTGCCAGTAACAGACAGGGACCCAATTCACCCCTCCACTTT	CASNRQGPNSPLHF
NA	NA	TRBV4-3	TRBJ1-2	TGCGCCAGCAGCCAGTCAGGCCGCGATTATGGCTACACCTTC	CASSQSGRDYGYTF
NA	NA	TRBV10-3	TRBJ2-2	TGTGCCATCCAGGGTATAGTGTCCGGGGAGCTGTTTTTT	CAIQGIVSGELFF
NA	NA	TRBV6-5	TRBJ1-6	TGTGCCAGCACCCCCGGGGCGCCCGGGGATTCACCCCTCCACTTT	CASTPGAPGDSPLHF
TRBD1	NA	TRBV6-5	TRBJ2-7	TGTGCCAGCAGCAAAACCGGGACAGGGAGGGACGAGCAGTACTTC	CASSKTGTGRDEQYF
NA	few	TRBV19	TRBJ1-6	TGTGCCAGTAGTACGAACAGGGAGAATAAGCCCCTCCACTTT	CASSTNRENKPLHF
NA	NA	TRBV5-1	TRBJ1-5	TGCGCCAGCAGCTTGTCAGGACCGTTTGAAGGGCCCCAGCATTTT	CASSLSGPFEGPQHF
TRBD2	NA	TRBV5-1	TRBJ2-3	TGCGCCAGCAGCCCCGGACTAGCGATTCGGACAGATACGCAGTATTTT	CASSPGLAIRTDTQYF
NA	NA	TRBV7-9	TRBJ2-1	TGTGCCAGCAGCTTATCCAGGGGCTCCTACAATGAGCAGTTCTTC	CASSLSRGSYNEQFF
TRBD1	NA	TRBV4-1	TRBJ2-7	TGCGCCAGCAGCCTCTCCGACAGGGGCTCCCAGTACTTC	CASSLSDRGSQYF
TRBD2	once	TRBV9	TRBJ2-3	TGTGCCAGCAGCTCTAGGGCTAGCGGGGGGGCCGTAGACACAGATACGCAGTATTTT	CASSSRASGGAVDTDTQYF
NA	NA	TRBV19	TRBJ1-1	TGTGCCAGTAGACCCCCGGGCGGGAACACTGAAGCTTTCTTT	CASRPPGGNTEAFF
TRBD1	few	TRBV7-9	TRBJ1-6	TGTGCCAGCAGCTACCTACAGGGGGCGGGTAATTCACCCCTCCACTTT	CASSYLQGAGNSPLHF
TRBD1	NA	TRBV2	TRBJ2-7	TGTGCCAGCAGGGACGACAGGGCCGGGATTACGGAGCAGTACTTC	CASRDDRAGITEQYF